This TCR beta chain was recorded in a study of cytomegalovirus exposure and HLA in healthy donors. The study, taken as a whole, reports: The TCR clusters that emerged in the first cohort tended, a later analysis found, to co-occur in the approximately 120 validation repertoires. As was reported, the classifier diagnosed cytomegalovirus status with high specificity and sensitivity. According to the study, 180 or so TCR beta chains were cytomegalovirus-associated. Confirmation in vitro established that three CMV-associated chains were specific for CMV antigens.

Trimming removed 4 bases at V and 5 bases at J, with 11 bases between. The CDR3 contains 13 residues. Per germline, CDR1 SEHNR and CDR2 FQNEAQ (reference sequence). Repertoires were generated with immunoSEQ multiplex PCR, while TCRdb's copy carries only in-frame clones and drops some. The data hold about 71,000 clones, with roughly 93% observed a single time. Points on this clone: The antigen is not known.

The sequence came from a woman younger than 30 in good health and CMV-seronegative. Sequencing was performed on PBMCs. This chain joins TRBV7-9 and TRBJ1-1; no clear D. The CDR3 DNA sequence: TGTGCCAGCAGCTCAGGATCTGGAACTGAAGCTTTCTTT. Encoded protein: CASSSGSGTEAFF.